These 25 T cell receptor beta chains came from one sample sequenced in a study of T cells in women clearing cervical HPV infection. Libraries were prepared by immunoSEQ multiplex PCR; TCRdb keeps only in-frame clonotypes and omits some of them. The repertoire table contains nearly 35,000 clones. Sequences were obtained from blood buffy coat. The receptor set was obtained from a woman aged 18 to 69 with a cervical HPV16 infection that either progressed to CIN3+ or cleared (not recorded which).

Concerning this clone itself: Read sequence stops 3 residues before the CDR3 end, and the germline J gene provides the missing end. The V gene is TRBV10-3, the J gene TRBJ1-6; 7 bases are shared with TRBD1. Germline loops: CDR1 ENHRY, CDR2 SYGVKD. The CDR3 runs to 17 residues. Germline trimming cut 4 bases from V and 2 bases from J; bases unmatched to any gene: 8. The sequenced CDR3 bases are TGTGCCATCAGTGTCGAGGGGGCTAGCACCTATAATTCACCC. Its translation is CAISVEGASTYNSP. The full CDR3 protein reads CAISVEGASTYNSPLHF.

As for this clone: Coverage ceases 3 residues before the CDR3 finishes, and the germline J gene fills in the end. This chain joins TRBV20-1 and TRBJ2-2, with 12 bases aligning to TRBD2. CDR3 size: 18 residues. Losses at the gene ends were 3 bases for V and 4 bases for J; bases not matched to a gene: 12. Germline-derived CDR1 and CDR2 are DFQATT and SNEGSKA (reference sequence). Incomplete CDR3 DNA: TGCAGTGCTAGGAGGGGGGAGCTAGCGGGAGGGTTCACCGGGGAG. It encodes CSARRGELAGGFTGE. The CDR3, in full, reads CSARRGELAGGFTGELFF.

Worth noting for this clone: One end of the junction does not line up with germline, which may come from a read error. Additional DNA sequences in this sample encode the identical CDR3. CDR3 DNA, as far as it was read: TGCAGCGTCGGGGAGATCGCTGGAAACACT. It yields the protein CSVGEIAGNT. In full, the CDR3 reads CSVGEIAGNTIYF. The rearrangement links TRBV29-1 to TRBJ1-3; D ambiguous. The sequence runs out 3 residues before the end of the CDR3; the remainder is reconstructed from the germline J gene. CDR1 SQVTM and CDR2 ANQGSEA come from the germline V gene. This CDR3 spans 13 amino acids.

A note on this clone: The CDR3 end lies 3 residues beyond the end of the read and is filled in from the germline J gene. The rearrangement links TRBV18 to TRBJ1-1; D remains ambiguous. Germline V CDR1 and CDR2: KGHSH, LQKENI. CDR3 length equals 15 residues. CDR3 loop: CASSPYTGRIETAFF. The CDR3 bases that were read are TGTGCCAGCTCACCATACACGGGGAGGATAGAGACA.

Turning to this clone: The sequence runs out 3 residues before the end of the CDR3; the remainder is reconstructed from the germline J gene. This sequence joins TRBV7-2 and TRBJ2-1; D remains unclear. Germline V CDR1 and CDR2: SGHTA, FQGNSA. The V end lost 8 bases, the J end lost 0 bases, and 11 bases lay between the germline ends. The CDR3 is 14 residues long. CDR3 DNA (partial): TGTGCCAGCGTTGCGGCTAGCTCCTACAATGAG. This encodes CASVAASSYNE. The whole CDR3 sequence reads CASVAASSYNEQFF.

Note on this clone: Read coverage stops 3 residues before the CDR3 terminus; the germline J gene supplies the remainder. The gene calls are TRBV18 and TRBJ2-3; 9 bases align to TRBD1. Germline-derived CDR1 and CDR2 are KGHSH and LQKENI. This CDR3 contains 15 residues. The CDR3 region is CASSPGTGYQETQYF. CDR3 bases read: TGTGCCAGCTCGCCCGGGACAGGGTACCAAGAGACG. Supplemented by reference TRBV18 and TRBJ2-3, the full variable domain reads NAGVMQNPRHLVRRRGQEARLRCSPMKGHSHVYWYRQLPEEGLKFMVYLQKENIIDESGMPKERFSAEFPKEGPSILRIQQVVRGDSAAYFCASSPGTGYQETQYFGPGTRLTVL.

About this clone: The DNA ends 3 residues before the CDR3 does, and the rest of the CDR3 is filled in from the germline J gene. The genes are TRBV7-2 and TRBJ2-4; 9 bases fit TRBD2. This CDR3 has 13 residues. From germline, CDR1 is SGHTA and CDR2 FQGNSA. CDR3 residues: CASSIQGTSPQYF. The CDR3 bases that were read are TGTGCCAGCAGCATACAAGGGACTAGCCCT.

Concerning this clone: The observed sequence ends 3 residues before the CDR3 terminus, with the missing tail filled in from the germline J gene. The V gene is TRBV2, the J gene TRBJ1-2; D uncertain. V shed 7 bases and J shed 0 bases, with 12 bases lying between them. Germline V lookup: CDR1 SNHLY, CDR2 FYNNEI. This CDR3 contains 14 residues. Partial CDR3 DNA: TGTGCCAGCAACCGAGGCGGTTCTAACTATGGC. It specifies CASNRGGSNYG. The entire CDR3 is CASNRGGSNYGYTF.

Here the CDR3 reads CASGAQTGFDTQYF. CDR3 DNA, as far as it was read: TGTGCCAGCGGGGCCCAGACAGGGTTTGATACG. The J gene is TRBJ2-3, the V gene TRBV11-3; 7 bases fit TRBD1. The read halts 3 residues ahead of the CDR3 end, with the missing end drawn from the germline J gene. This CDR3 region has 14 residues. The germline V gene encodes CDR1 SGHNT and CDR2 YENEEA. Trimming cost V 8 bases and J 6 bases; bases outside gene matches: 11.

As to this clone: Sequencing ends 3 residues short of the CDR3 end; the germline J gene provides the rest. V and J are TRBV2 and TRBJ2-3; the D gene is possibly TRBD2 (5 bases). The CDR3 sequence is 13 residues long. Germline assignment: CDR1 SNHLY and CDR2 FYNNEI. Trimming cost V 10 bases and J 6 bases, with 17 bases left between them. The CDR3 here is CAIVDSNGDTQYF. The CDR3 bases that were read are TGTGCCATCGTGGACTCAAACGGCGATACG.

On this clone: The read halts 3 residues ahead of the CDR3 end, with the missing end drawn from the germline J gene. V gene TRBV2 combines with J gene TRBJ1-6; 8 nucleotides align to TRBD1. The length of the CDR3 is 15 residues. Trimming at V came to 3 bases and at J to 8 bases, leaving 6 bases not matched to a gene. Germline V CDR1 and CDR2: SNHLY, FYNNEI. Incomplete CDR3 DNA: TGTGCCAGCAGTGACCGACAGGGGTCATATTCACCC. This codes for CASSDRQGSYSP. The whole CDR3 protein is CASSDRQGSYSPLHF.

To note about this clone: The read falls 3 residues short of the CDR3 end, and the missing part is taken from the germline J gene. V and J are TRBV29-1 and TRBJ2-7; 11 bases are a match to TRBD2. The CDR3 runs to 13 residues. The V segment lost 7 bases and the J segment 4 bases; nucleotides outside the gene matches: 6. Germline lookup yields CDR1 SQVTM and CDR2 ANQGSEA. The CDR3 is CSARLAGQYEQYF. The covered CDR3 bases are TGCAGCGCCAGACTAGCGGGACAATACGAG.

To note about this clone: The read is 3 residues too short to cover the CDR3 end, so that end is filled in from the germline J gene. This chain joins TRBV7-8 and TRBJ2-3; 12 bases map to TRBD2. The CDR3 consists of 16 residues. CDR1 and CDR2 (germline): SGHVS, FQNEAQ. V gave up 5 bases and J gave up 5 bases; unmatched junction bases: 8. The CDR3 sequence: CASSLRLAGDVDTQYF. CDR3 DNA, as far as it was read: TGTGCCAGCAGCCTGCGACTAGCGGGAGATGTAGATACG.

For this clone: Coverage ceases 3 residues before the CDR3 finishes, and the germline J gene fills in the end. The gene calls are TRBV7-3 and TRBJ2-1; 12 bases map to TRBD2. Germline trimming cut 4 bases from V and 4 bases from J; bases unmatched to any gene: 5. The CDR3 loop spans 16 amino acids. CDR1 is SGHTA, CDR2 FQGTGA, per germline. Here the CDR3 reads CASSSRTSGKYNEQFF. The sequenced part of the CDR3 DNA is TGTGCCAGCAGCTCCCGGACTAGCGGGAAGTACAATGAG.

Note on this clone: The CDR3 end is not reached by the read, which stops 3 residues before it; the germline J gene fills it in. The chain links TRBV20-1 to TRBJ1-2, with 7 bases that match TRBD1. Germline CDR1 and CDR2: DFQATT and SNEGSKA (reference sequence). CDR3 length: 16 residues. Germline trimming cut 2 bases from V and 6 bases from J; bases unmatched to any gene: 15. CDR3 protein: CSARLQGRSLTDGYTF. The CDR3 bases that were read are TGCAGTGCTAGATTACAGGGGCGTTCCTTAACTGATGGC.

Comment on this clone: Read data end 3 residues before the CDR3 end; the end is taken from the germline J gene. The V and J genes are TRBV6-2 or TRBV6-3 and TRBJ1-2, with 7 positions matching TRBD1. The CDR3 has 15 amino acids. CDR1 is MNHEY, CDR2 SVGEGT, per germline. The sequenced CDR3 bases are TGTGCCAGCATAACAGGGGCCGAGCGAGGGTACGAC. It translates to CASITGAERGYD. The CDR3, in full, reads CASITGAERGYDYTF.

A word on this clone: The read ends 3 residues early relative to the CDR3; the germline J gene fills the gap. This chain links TRBV20-1 with TRBJ2-3, with D tentatively TRBD2 (5 bases). The CDR3 extends over 15 amino acids. Germline V lookup: CDR1 DFQATT, CDR2 SNEGSKA (reference sequence). V lost 0 bases and J 2 bases, leaving 12 bases between the germline ends. The CDR3 DNA, read in part, is TGCAGTGCTAGAGATCGAGGGCAGGTCACAGATACG. Translation gives CSARDRGQVTDT. The whole CDR3 reads CSARDRGQVTDTQYF.

A word on this clone: The read ends 3 residues shy of where the CDR3 ends; the end is completed using the germline J gene. V and J are TRBV6-4 and TRBJ1-2; 7 nucleotides align to TRBD1. With 2 bases clipped from V and 0 bases from J, the junction kept 3 bases outside the gene matches. The CDR3 extends over 15 amino acids. Germline V gene data show CDR1 as MRHNA and CDR2 as SNTAGT. Incomplete CDR3 DNA: TGTGCCAGCAGTGACCCAACAGGGGCTAACTATGGC. Translated: CASSDPTGANYG. The entire CDR3 protein reads CASSDPTGANYGYTF.

Concerning this clone itself: The read terminates 3 residues before the CDR3 end, so the remaining end is supplied by the germline J gene. V and J are TRBV7-2 and TRBJ2-3; 8 nucleotides line up with TRBD2. CDR3 length equals 14 residues. Germline V CDR1 and CDR2: SGHTA, FQGNSA. The CDR3 DNA, read in part, is TGTGCCAGCAGCTTTCCGGGACTAGTTTGGACG. Residues: CASSFPGLVWT. The entire CDR3 sequence reads CASSFPGLVWTQYF.

About this clone itself: The DNA ends 3 residues before the CDR3 does, and the rest of the CDR3 is filled in from the germline J gene. This chain links TRBV5-1 with TRBJ2-7; 11 nucleotides match TRBD1. Germline-derived CDR1 and CDR2 are SGHRS and YFSETQ. With 3 bases clipped from V and 3 bases from J, the junction kept 5 bases outside the gene matches. The CDR3 runs to 15 residues. The part of the CDR3 DNA that was read is TGCGCCAGCAGCTGGGGGACAGGGGGTTTCTACGAG. Its protein product is CASSWGTGGFYE. The whole CDR3 is CASSWGTGGFYEQYF.

A remark on this clone: The CDR3 extends 3 residues past the end of the read, so its final part is completed from the germline J gene. The chain joins TRBV19 to TRBJ1-2; D is perhaps TRBD1 (6 bases). Germline CDR1 reads LNHDA; CDR2 reads SQIVND (reference sequence). CDR3 length: 15 residues. This CDR3 reads CASSRGLSGVGDYTF. The part of the CDR3 DNA that was read is TGTGCCAGTTCCAGGGGTCTTAGCGGGGTCGGTGAC.

To note about this clone: The read terminates 3 residues ahead of where the CDR3 ends, so the germline J gene completes it. The chain employs TRBV7-2 and TRBJ1-2; 8 bases fit TRBD1. This CDR3 has 12 residues. Looked up from germline, CDR1 is SGHTA and CDR2 is FQGNSA. CDR3 sequence: CASSPDRVGYTF. Partial CDR3 DNA: TGTGCCAGCAGCCCGGACAGGGTCGGC.

About this clone itself: The CDR3 is cut off 3 residues early in the read; its end comes from the germline J gene. This chain links TRBV18 with TRBJ2-2; 10 nucleotides align to TRBD1. The germline gives CDR1 KGHSH, CDR2 LQKENI. CDR3 length: 17 residues. The CDR3 bases that were read are TGTGCCAGCTCATCGGGACAGGGGCACTCTGGGGCCAACGTG. Translating gives CASSSGQGHSGANV. The full CDR3 is CASSSGQGHSGANVLFF. Supplemented by reference TRBV18 and TRBJ2-2, the full variable domain reads NAGVMQNPRHLVRRRGQEARLRCSPMKGHSHVYWYRQLPEEGLKFMVYLQKENIIDESGMPKERFSAEFPKEGPSILRIQQVVRGDSAAYFCASSSGQGHSGANVLFFGEGSRLTVL.

Worth noting for this clone: The CDR3 extends 3 residues past the end of the read, so its final part is completed from the germline J gene. The chain uses TRBV7-9 and TRBJ1-1; no reliable D call. The germline gives CDR1 SEHNR, CDR2 FQNEAQ (reference sequence). This CDR3 is 14 amino acids long. V lost 5 bases to trimming and J lost 2 bases, with 12 bases between them. CDR3 residues: CASSRASVNTEAFF. The sequenced CDR3 bases are TGTGCCAGCAGCCGCGCCTCGGTTAACACTGAA.

Turning to this clone: Coverage ceases 3 residues before the CDR3 finishes, and the germline J gene fills in the end. This chain uses TRBV19 with TRBJ2-3, with a possible D match to TRBD2 (6 bases). The CDR3 consists of 14 residues. V gave up 6 bases and J gave up 1 base, with 11 bases separating them. The germline gives CDR1 LNHDA, CDR2 SQIVND (reference sequence). The sequenced CDR3 bases are TGTGCCAGTAGCCCCAGGGAGGGCACAGATACG. Translation: CASSPREGTDT. The full CDR3 protein is CASSPREGTDTQYF.